Shown below are 9 T cell receptor beta chains from a single sample sequenced in a study of CD8 T cells in Susac syndrome. Random hexamers were used to reverse transcribe an amount of about 0.5 to 1 ug RNA. TCRdb independently ran MiXCR on the immunoSEQ multiplex PCR reads; one entry per CDR3 protein. Of a few hundred thousand distinct CDR3 sequences in the sample, just over 90% are singletons; the top ten hold roughly 0.059%. Sequencing was performed on CD4+ T cells from PBMCs. The source is a human donor with multiple sclerosis.

V and J are TRBV5-6 and TRBJ2-7; possibly TRBD1 for D (5 bases). In germline, CDR1 is SGHDT, CDR2 YYEEEE. The CDR3 is 13 residues long. Trimming cost V 1 base and J 7 bases, with 12 bases left between them. CDR3 nucleotide sequence: TGTGCCAGCAGCTTGATCAGGGCTGGGGAGCAGTACTTC. Translating gives CASSLIRAGEQYF.

The chain combines TRBV18 with TRBJ2-1, with 9 bases identical to TRBD2. With V trimmed by 3 bases and J by 5 bases, 5 bases remained unmatched. The CDR3 consists of 15 residues. Germline V CDR1 and CDR2: KGHSH, LQKENI. The CDR3 is CASSPLAGRDNEQFF. Here the CDR3 DNA reads TGTGCCAGCTCACCCCTAGCGGGAAGGGACAATGAGCAGTTCTTC.

The chain is built from TRBV7-2 and TRBJ2-3; no firm D call. Trimming stripped 4 bases from V and 2 bases from J, with 7 bases between. The germline V gene has CDR1 SGHTA and CDR2 FQGNSA. The CDR3 loop spans 13 amino acids. The CDR3 nucleotides are TGTGCCAGCAGCTCACGGAACACAGATACGCAGTATTTT. It is translated as CASSSRNTDTQYF.

The chain carries TRBV6-1 and TRBJ2-3, with 13 bases aligning to TRBD2. Trimming cost V 0 bases and J 4 bases; bases outside gene matches: 4. This CDR3 contains 17 residues. The germline V gene has CDR1 MNHNS and CDR2 SASEGT. The DNA for the CDR3 is TGTGCCAGCAGTGAAGCTGGGACTAGCGGGGATGCAGATACGCAGTATTTT. It translates to CASSEAGTSGDADTQYF.

The V and J genes are TRBV4-1 and TRBJ2-5; D is undetermined. Germline CDR1 is MGHRA and CDR2 is YSYEKL. The V end lost 1 base, the J end lost 10 bases, and 19 bases lay between the germline ends. CDR3 length: 15 residues. The CDR3 nucleotides are TGCGCCAGCAGCCAAGGGTTGGGTCCGGTGTCCAACCAGTACTTC. Translation gives CASSQGLGPVSNQYF.

The rearrangement uses TRBV5-1 and TRBJ2-7, with TRBD1 identical over 7 bases. The CDR3 is made up of 15 amino acids. CDR1 SGHRS and CDR2 YFSETQ come from the germline V gene. V trimming: 0 bases; J trimming: 6 bases; junction bases outside the gene matches: 9. The CDR3 sequence: CASSLESGGSLEQYF. CDR3 nucleotide sequence: TGCGCCAGCAGCTTGGAATCAGGGGGTTCTCTCGAGCAGTACTTC.

The rearrangement uses TRBV19 and TRBJ1-3; D uncertain. The CDR3 covers 14 residues. The germline V and J ends were trimmed by 1 base and 0 bases, with 4 bases remaining between them. Germline lookup yields CDR1 LNHDA and CDR2 SQIVND (reference sequence). CDR3 sequence reads: CASSIGNSGNTIYF. The CDR3 bases are TGTGCCAGTAGTATAGGCAACTCTGGAAACACCATATATTTT.

The V gene is TRBV27, the J gene TRBJ1-2; D not certain. The V gene lost 2 bases and the J gene lost 9 bases, with 13 bases spanning the gap. CDR3 length equals 13 residues. Germline V gene data show CDR1 as MNHEY and CDR2 as SMNVEV (reference sequence). The CDR3 reads CASSLAEPLSYTF. The CDR3 nucleotides read TGTGCCAGCAGTTTAGCAGAACCCCTGAGCTACACCTTC.

V gene TRBV12-3 or TRBV12-4 combines with J gene TRBJ1-1, with 9 bases fitting TRBD1. This CDR3 has 13 amino acids. The CDR3 sequence is CRTGREDRGPAFF. In DNA, the CDR3 is TGTCGCACAGGCCGGGAGGACAGGGGACCGGCTTTCTTT.